This T cell receptor beta chain was obtained from a study of shared clonotypes between healthy human individuals. Study details: The cohort had a couple of women and a few men, ages 18 to 49.

The V and J ends lost 3 bases and 10 bases respectively, with 19 bases between them. Germline CDR1 is ENHRY and CDR2 is SYGVKD. This CDR3 is 15 amino acids long. Sequenced by immunoSEQ multiplex PCR; TCRdb stores in-frame clones only, minus some. Of roughly 640,000 clones detected, roughly 70% appear once; the ten largest clones hold 1.5% to 2%. Study results and limitations: Four donors shared approximately 5% of their naive CD4 clonotypes.

Each of the donors was a healthy adult who was HIV-negative and had not had a recent acute infection or vaccination. CD45RA+ naive and CD45RA-negative memory subsets were separated from CD4+ cells. A note on this clone: What it binds is unknown.

The chain joins TRBV10-3 to TRBJ2-1, with a tentative D call TRBD2 (6 bases). Sequencing was done on a sample of memory CD4+ T cells sorted from blood. Regarding subset: CD45RA-negative fraction. The TCR originated in a woman aged 30 to 39 in good health. The CDR3: CAISEPGEHVWEQFF. DNA of the CDR3: TGTGCCATCAGTGAACCGGGAGAGCATGTGTGGGAGCAGTTCTTC.